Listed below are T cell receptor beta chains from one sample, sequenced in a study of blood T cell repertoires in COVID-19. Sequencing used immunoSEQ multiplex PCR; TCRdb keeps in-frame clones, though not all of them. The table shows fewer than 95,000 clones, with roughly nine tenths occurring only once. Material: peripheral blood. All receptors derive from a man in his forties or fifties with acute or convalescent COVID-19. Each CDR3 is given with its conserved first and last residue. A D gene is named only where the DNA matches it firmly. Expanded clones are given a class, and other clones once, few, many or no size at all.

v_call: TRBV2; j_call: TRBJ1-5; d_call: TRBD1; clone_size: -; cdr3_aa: CASSEQGAQPQHF; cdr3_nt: TGTGCCAGCAGTGAGCAGGGGGCTCAGCCCCAGCATTTT
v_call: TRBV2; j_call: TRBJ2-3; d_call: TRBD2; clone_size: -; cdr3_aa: CASTSGTSGGVRTDTQYF; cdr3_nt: TGTGCCAGCACGTCCGGGACTAGCGGGGGGGTTCGCACAGATACGCAGTATTTT
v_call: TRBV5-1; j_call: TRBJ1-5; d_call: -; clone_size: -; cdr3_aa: CASSLEQGGQPQHF; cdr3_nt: TGCGCCAGCAGCTTGGAGCAGGGAGGTCAGCCCCAGCATTTT
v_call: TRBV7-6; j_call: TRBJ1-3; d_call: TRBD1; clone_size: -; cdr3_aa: CASRSGTGTPSGNTIYF; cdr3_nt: TGTGCCAGCAGATCCGGGACAGGGACCCCCTCTGGAAACACCATATATTTT
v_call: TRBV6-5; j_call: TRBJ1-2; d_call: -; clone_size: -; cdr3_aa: CASSRRETFSGYTF; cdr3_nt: TGTGCCAGCAGCCGCAGGGAAACCTTTTCCGGCTACACCTTC
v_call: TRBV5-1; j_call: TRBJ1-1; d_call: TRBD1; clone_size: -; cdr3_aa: CASSVGQLNTEAFF; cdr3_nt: TGCGCCAGCAGCGTGGGACAGCTGAACACTGAAGCTTTCTTT
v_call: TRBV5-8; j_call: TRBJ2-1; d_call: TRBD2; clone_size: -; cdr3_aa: CASSFSRTSGGLNEQFF; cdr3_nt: TGTGCCAGCAGCTTCTCCCGTACTAGCGGGGGCCTCAATGAGCAGTTCTTC
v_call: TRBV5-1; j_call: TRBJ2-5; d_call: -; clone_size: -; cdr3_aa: CASSGDGAVQETQYF; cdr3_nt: TGCGCCAGCAGCGGAGATGGGGCGGTTCAAGAGACCCAGTACTTC
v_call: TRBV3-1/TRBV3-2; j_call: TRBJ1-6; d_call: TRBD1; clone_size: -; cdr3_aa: CASSQTGGWSSPLHF; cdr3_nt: TGTGCCAGCAGCCAGACAGGGGGCTGGAGTTCACCCCTCCACTTT
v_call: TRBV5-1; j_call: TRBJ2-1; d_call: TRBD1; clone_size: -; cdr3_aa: CASSSQGQGFYNEQFF; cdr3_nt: TGCGCCAGCAGCTCACAAGGACAGGGCTTTTACAATGAGCAGTTCTTC
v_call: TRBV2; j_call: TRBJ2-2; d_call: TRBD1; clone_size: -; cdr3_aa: CASSGTGGAYTGELFF; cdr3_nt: TGTGCCAGCAGTGGGACAGGGGGCGCATACACCGGGGAGCTGTTTTTT
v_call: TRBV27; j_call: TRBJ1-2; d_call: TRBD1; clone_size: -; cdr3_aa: CASSLNDRGRGYTF; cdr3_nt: TGTGCCAGCAGTTTGAACGACAGGGGTAGAGGCTACACCTTC
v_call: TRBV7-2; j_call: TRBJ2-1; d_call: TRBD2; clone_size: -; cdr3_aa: CASSPGTSLANEQFF; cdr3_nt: TGTGCCAGCAGTCCCGGGACTAGTTTGGCCAATGAGCAGTTCTTC
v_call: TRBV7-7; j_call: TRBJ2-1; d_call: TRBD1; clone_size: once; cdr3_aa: CASSQPGGGNEQFF; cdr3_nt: TGTGCTAGCAGCCAACCAGGGGGTGGGAATGAGCAGTTCTTC
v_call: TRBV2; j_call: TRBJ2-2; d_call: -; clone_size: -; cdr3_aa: CASRPDTNTGELFF; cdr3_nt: TGTGCCAGCAGGCCCGACACGAACACCGGGGAGCTGTTTTTT
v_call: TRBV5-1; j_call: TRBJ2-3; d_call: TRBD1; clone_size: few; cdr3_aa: CASSLSTGRADTQYF; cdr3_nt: TGCGCCAGCAGCTTGTCGACAGGGAGAGCAGATACGCAGTATTTT
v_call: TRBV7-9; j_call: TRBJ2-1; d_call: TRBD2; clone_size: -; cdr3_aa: CASSSPLAGPPYNEQFF; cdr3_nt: TGTGCCAGCAGCTCGCCTCTAGCGGGGCCACCTTACAATGAGCAGTTCTTC
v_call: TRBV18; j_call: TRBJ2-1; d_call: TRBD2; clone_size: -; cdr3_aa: CASSKASGGEQFF; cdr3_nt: TGTGCCAGCTCAAAGGCTAGCGGGGGAGAGCAGTTCTTC
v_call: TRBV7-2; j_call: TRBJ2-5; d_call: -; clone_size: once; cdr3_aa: CASRPGLPGETQYF; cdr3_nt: TGTGCCAGCAGGCCGGGACTCCCAGGGGAGACCCAGTACTTC
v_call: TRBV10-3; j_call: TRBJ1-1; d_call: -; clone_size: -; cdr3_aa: CAIRDAHEAEAFF; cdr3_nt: TGTGCCATCAGAGACGCCCACGAGGCTGAAGCTTTCTTT
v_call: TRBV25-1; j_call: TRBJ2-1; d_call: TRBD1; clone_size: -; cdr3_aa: CASTLQGYNEQFF; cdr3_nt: TGTGCCAGCACTCTACAGGGGTACAATGAGCAGTTCTTC
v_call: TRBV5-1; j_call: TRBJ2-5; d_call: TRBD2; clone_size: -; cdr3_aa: CASSETGLAGIETQYF; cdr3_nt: TGCGCCAGCAGCGAAACGGGACTAGCGGGGATAGAGACCCAGTACTTC
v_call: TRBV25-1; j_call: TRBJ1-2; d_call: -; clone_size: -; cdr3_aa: CASSELGATGSGYGYTF; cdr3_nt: TGTGCCAGCAGTGAATTAGGTGCCACAGGCAGTGGCTATGGCTACACCTTC
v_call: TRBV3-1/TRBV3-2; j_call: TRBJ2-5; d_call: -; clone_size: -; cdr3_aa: CASSPSTGFQETQYF; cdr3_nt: TGTGCCAGCAGCCCGTCGACAGGATTTCAAGAGACCCAGTACTTC
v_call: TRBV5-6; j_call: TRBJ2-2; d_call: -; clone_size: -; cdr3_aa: CASSWGGNTGELFF; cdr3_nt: TGTGCCAGCAGCTGGGGAGGTAACACCGGGGAGCTGTTTTTT
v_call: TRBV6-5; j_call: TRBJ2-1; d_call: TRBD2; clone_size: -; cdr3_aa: CASSSLAGGRIEQFF; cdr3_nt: TGTGCCAGCAGTTCACTAGCGGGGGGGCGAATTGAGCAGTTCTTC
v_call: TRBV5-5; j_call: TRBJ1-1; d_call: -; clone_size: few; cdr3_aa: CASSLTGIVGSTEAFF; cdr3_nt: TGTGCCAGCAGCTTGACGGGAATTGTGGGAAGCACTGAAGCTTTCTTT
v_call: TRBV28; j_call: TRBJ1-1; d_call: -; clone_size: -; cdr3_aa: CASSRGQNTEAFF; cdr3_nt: TGTGCCAGCAGTCGAGGGCAGAACACTGAAGCTTTCTTT
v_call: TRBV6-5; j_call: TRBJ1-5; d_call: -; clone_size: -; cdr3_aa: CASSRVADQPQHF; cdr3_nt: TGTGCCAGCAGCCGGGTCGCTGATCAGCCCCAGCATTTT
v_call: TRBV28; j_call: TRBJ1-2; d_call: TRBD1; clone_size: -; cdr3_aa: CASWTGGYGYTF; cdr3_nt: TGTGCCAGTTGGACAGGGGGCTATGGCTACACCTTC
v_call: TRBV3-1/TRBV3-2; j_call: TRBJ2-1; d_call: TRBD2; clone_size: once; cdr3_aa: CASSQGGGAWSEQFF; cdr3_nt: TGTGCCAGCAGCCAAGGCGGGGGGGCTTGGAGCGAGCAGTTCTTC
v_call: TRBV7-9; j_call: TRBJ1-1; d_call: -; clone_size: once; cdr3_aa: CASSLSGRRNTEAFF; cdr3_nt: TGTGCCAGCAGCTTATCGGGGAGGCGGAACACTGAAGCTTTCTTT
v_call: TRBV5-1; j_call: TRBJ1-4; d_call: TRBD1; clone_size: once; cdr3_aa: CASSLGQGAANEKLFF; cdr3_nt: TGCGCCAGCAGCCTGGGACAGGGGGCGGCTAATGAAAAACTGTTTTTT
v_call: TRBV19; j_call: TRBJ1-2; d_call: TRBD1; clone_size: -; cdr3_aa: CASSIPDRELYGYTF; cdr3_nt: TGTGCCAGTAGTATTCCTGACAGGGAGCTATATGGCTACACCTTC
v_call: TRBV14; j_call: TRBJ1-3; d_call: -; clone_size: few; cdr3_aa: CASSQGPPGFRVGNTIYF; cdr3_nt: TGTGCCAGCAGCCAAGGACCCCCGGGGTTTCGGGTCGGAAACACCATATATTTT
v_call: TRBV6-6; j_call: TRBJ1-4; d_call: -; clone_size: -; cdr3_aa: CASLRGINEKLFF; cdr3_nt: TGTGCCAGCCTTCGGGGGATTAATGAAAAACTGTTTTTT
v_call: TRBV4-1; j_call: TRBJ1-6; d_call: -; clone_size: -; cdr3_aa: CASSRSAGENSPLHF; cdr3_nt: TGCGCCAGCAGCCGGTCAGCAGGGGAAAATTCACCCCTCCACTTT
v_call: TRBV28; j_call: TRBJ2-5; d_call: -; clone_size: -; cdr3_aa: CASTPPTGRRETQYF; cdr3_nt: TGTGCCAGCACCCCCCCCACAGGCAGGCGGGAGACCCAGTACTTC
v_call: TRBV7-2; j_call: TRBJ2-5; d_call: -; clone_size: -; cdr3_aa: CASSWLASETQYF; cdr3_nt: TGTGCCAGCAGCTGGCTAGCGTCAGAGACCCAGTACTTC
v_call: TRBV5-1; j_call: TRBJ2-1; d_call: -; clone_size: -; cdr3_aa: CASRQAGSYNEQFF; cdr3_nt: TGCGCCAGCAGACAGGCAGGCTCCTACAATGAGCAGTTCTTC
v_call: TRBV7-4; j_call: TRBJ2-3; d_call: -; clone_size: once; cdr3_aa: CASRSSRGKATDTQYF; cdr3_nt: TGTGCCAGCAGGTCCAGCAGGGGCAAAGCCACAGATACGCAGTATTTT
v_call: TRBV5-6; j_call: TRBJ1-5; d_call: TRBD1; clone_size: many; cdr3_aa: CASSPGQGRPNQPQHF; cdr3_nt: TGTGCCAGCAGCCCCGGACAGGGGCGCCCCAATCAGCCCCAGCATTTT
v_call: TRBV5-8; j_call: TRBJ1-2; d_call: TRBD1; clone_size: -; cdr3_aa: CASSTRQGTSYGYTF; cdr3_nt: TGTGCCAGCAGCACCCGACAGGGGACCAGCTATGGCTACACCTTC
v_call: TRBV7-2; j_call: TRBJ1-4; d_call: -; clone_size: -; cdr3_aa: CASSQQTTNEKLFF; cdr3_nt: TGTGCCAGCAGCCAACAGACGACTAATGAAAAACTGTTTTTT
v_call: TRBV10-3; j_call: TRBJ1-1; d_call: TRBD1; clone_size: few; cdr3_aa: CAISDRGRNTEAFF; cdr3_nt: TGTGCCATCAGCGACAGGGGACGGAACACTGAAGCTTTCTTT
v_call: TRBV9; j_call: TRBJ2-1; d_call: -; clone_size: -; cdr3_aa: CASSGDGSSYNEQFF; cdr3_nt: TGTGCCAGCAGCGGGGACGGGAGCTCCTACAATGAGCAGTTCTTC
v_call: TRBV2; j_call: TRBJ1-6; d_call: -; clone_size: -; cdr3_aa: CASSELAAGSPLHF; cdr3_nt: TGTGCCAGCAGTGAATTGGCTGCGGGCTCACCCCTCCACTTT
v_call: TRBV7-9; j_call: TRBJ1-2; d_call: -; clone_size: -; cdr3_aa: CASSAGGSNYGYTF; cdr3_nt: TGTGCCAGCAGCGCCGGCGGTAGCAACTATGGCTACACCTTC
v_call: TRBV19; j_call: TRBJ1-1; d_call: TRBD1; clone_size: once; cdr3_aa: CASSPLDRANTEAFF; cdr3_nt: TGTGCCAGTAGTCCCCTGGACAGGGCGAACACTGAAGCTTTCTTT
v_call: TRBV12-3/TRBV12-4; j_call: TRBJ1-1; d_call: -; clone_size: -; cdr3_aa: CASSFSPYSEAFF; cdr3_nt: TGTGCCAGCAGTTTTTCACCGTACTCTGAAGCTTTCTTT
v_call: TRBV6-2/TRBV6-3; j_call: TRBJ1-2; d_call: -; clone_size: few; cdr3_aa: CASSYREGNYGYTF; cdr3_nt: TGTGCCAGCAGTTACCGGGAGGGTAACTATGGCTACACCTTC
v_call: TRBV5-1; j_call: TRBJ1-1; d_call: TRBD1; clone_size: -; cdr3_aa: CASSVGDRGAYTEAFF; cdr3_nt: TGCGCCAGCAGCGTCGGGGACAGGGGAGCGTACACTGAAGCTTTCTTT
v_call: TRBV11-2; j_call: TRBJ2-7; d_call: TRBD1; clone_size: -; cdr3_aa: CASSPTGTGHSYEQYF; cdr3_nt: TGTGCCAGCAGCCCCACCGGGACAGGGCACTCCTACGAGCAGTACTTC
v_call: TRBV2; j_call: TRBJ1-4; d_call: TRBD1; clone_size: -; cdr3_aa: CASSEMGQGALGEKLFF; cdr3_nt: TGTGCCAGCAGTGAAATGGGACAGGGGGCGTTGGGTGAAAAACTGTTTTTT
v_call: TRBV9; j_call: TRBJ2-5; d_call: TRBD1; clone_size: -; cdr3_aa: CASSLRQGQETQYF; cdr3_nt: TGTGCCAGCAGCCTCAGACAGGGACAAGAGACCCAGTACTTC
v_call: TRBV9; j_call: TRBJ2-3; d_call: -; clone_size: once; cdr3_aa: CASSGTGVRTDTQYF; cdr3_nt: TGTGCCAGCAGCGGTACGGGGGTTAGGACAGATACGCAGTATTTT
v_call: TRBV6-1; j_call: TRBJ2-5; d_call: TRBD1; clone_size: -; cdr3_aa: CASSEWGTVLNRETQYF; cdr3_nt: TGTGCCAGCAGTGAATGGGGGACAGTCCTCAATCGGGAGACCCAGTACTTC
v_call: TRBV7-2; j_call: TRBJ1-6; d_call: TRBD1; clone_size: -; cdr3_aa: CASSLGTGLNSPLHF; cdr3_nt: TGTGCCAGCAGCTTAGGGACAGGGCTCAATTCACCCCTCCACTTT